The T cell receptor beta chain described here comes from a study of radiation and T cells in renal cell carcinoma. Whole-study context: Nephrectomy followed 15 Gy stereotactic body radiation by 4 weeks.

This CDR3 is 14 amino acids long. CDR1 is KGHSH and CDR2 is LQKENI in the germline V gene. V gave up 2 bases and J gave up 6 bases; unmatched junction bases: 4. Described time point: blood 2 weeks post-SBRT. This sample's treatment: 15 Gy SBRT to primary tumor, nephrectomy 4 weeks later. The method was immunoSEQ multiplex PCR; TCRdb's version includes in-frame clones alone and lacks a portion of them. The sample carries some 50,000 clones, about 80% recorded once. This TCR came from a woman in her 70s with renal cell carcinoma. This specimen was blood, taken from a patient whose treatment included radiotherapy and nephrectomy. The rearrangement links TRBV18 to TRBJ1-2; 9 bases map to TRBD1. The CDR3 DNA reads as TGTGCCAGCTCACCAAGACAGGGGGGGAATGGCTACACCTTC. It yields the protein CASSPRQGGNGYTF.